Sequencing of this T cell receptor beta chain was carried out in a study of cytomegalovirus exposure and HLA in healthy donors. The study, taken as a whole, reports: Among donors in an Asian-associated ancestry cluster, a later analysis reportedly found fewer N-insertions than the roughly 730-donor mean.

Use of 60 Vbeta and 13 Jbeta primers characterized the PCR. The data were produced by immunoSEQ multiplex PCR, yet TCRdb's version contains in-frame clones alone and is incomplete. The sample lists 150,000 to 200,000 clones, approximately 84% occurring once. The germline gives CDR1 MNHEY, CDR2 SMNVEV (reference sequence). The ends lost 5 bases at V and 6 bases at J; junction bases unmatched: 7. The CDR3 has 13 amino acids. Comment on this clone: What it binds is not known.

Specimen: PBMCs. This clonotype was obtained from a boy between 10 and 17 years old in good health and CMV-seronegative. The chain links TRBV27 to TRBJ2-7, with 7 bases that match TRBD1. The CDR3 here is CASSPRRGLEQYF. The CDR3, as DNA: TGTGCCAGCAGTCCCAGAAGGGGGCTCGAGCAGTACTTC.